This TCR beta chain originates from a study of sequential checkpoint blockade in melanoma. Libraries were prepared by immunoSEQ multiplex PCR; TCRdb keeps only in-frame clonotypes and omits some of them. Of 9,000 or so clones listed, about 57% are singletons. Germline V lookup: CDR1 SGHKS, CDR2 YYEKEE (reference sequence). Trimming removed 0 bases from V and 8 bases from J, with 9 bases in between. The CDR3 runs 13 residues. This clone occurred once. This sample's treatment: randomized to nivolumab then ipilimumab (arm A) or the reverse (arm B). From thawed PBMCs, live CD3+CD8+ cells negative for CD19 and CD56 were sorted.

The material was CD8+ T cells sorted from blood (inferred from file names), obtained from a patient given nivolumab and ipilimumab in sequence. The source is a human donor with melanoma. This chain uses TRBV5-5 with TRBJ2-4, with D tentatively TRBD2 (5 bases). The CDR3 region has the DNA TGTGCCAGCAGCTTGGACAAGAGGGACATTCAGTACTTC. It yields the protein CASSLDKRDIQYF. The full variable domain, with the rest looked up from reference TRBV5-5 and TRBJ2-4, is DAGVTQSPTHLIKTRGQQVTLRCSPISGHKSVSWYQQVLGQGPQFIFQYYEKEERGRGNFPDRFSARQFPNYSSELNVNALLLGDSALYLCASSLDKRDIQYFGAGTRLSVL.